This is a list of T cell receptor beta chains from one sample in a study of long-term antiretroviral therapy in people with HIV. Assay: immunoSEQ multiplex PCR; the TCRdb copy retains only in-frame clones and omits some. In the table there are about 15,000 clones, about 80% of which are singletons. The material sequenced was unsorted PBMCs, taken just before starting antiretroviral therapy. The receptor set was obtained from a middle-aged man with HIV. Both conserved end residues are part of each CDR3. Not all rows give a size; the values are once, few, many and, for expanded clones, a class.

>once|TRBV7-9|TRBJ1-2
CASSLVGQGYGYTF
>NA|TRBV7-9|TRBJ2-3
CASSLALTSGGTQYF
>once|TRBV5-5|TRBJ1-1
CASRPGQGIPEAFF
>NA|TRBV2|TRBJ2-3
CASSELASGTDTQYF
>NA|TRBV11-3|TRBJ1-1
CASSTRTGNTEAFF
>NA|TRBV29-1|TRBJ2-3
CSVRQATSTDTQYF
>NA|TRBV6-5|TRBJ1-1
CASRPRKNTEAFF
>NA|TRBV7-2|TRBJ2-3
CASSLHGDTQYF
>NA|TRBV5-8|TRBJ1-5
CASRYLTGLNQPQHF
>once|TRBV19|TRBJ1-2
CASSVPGQGLYYGYTF